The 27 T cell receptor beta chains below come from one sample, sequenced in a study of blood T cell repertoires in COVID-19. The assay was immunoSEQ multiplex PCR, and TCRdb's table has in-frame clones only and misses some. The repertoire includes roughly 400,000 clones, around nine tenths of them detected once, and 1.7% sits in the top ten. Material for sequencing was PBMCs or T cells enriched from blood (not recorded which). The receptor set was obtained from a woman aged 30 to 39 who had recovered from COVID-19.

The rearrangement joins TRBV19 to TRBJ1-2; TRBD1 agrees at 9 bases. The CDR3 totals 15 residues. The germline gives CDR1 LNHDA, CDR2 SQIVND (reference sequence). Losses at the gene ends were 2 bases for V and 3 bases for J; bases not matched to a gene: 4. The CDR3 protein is CASSISTGGDYGYTF. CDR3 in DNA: TGTGCCAGTAGTATATCGACAGGGGGGGACTATGGCTACACCTTC.

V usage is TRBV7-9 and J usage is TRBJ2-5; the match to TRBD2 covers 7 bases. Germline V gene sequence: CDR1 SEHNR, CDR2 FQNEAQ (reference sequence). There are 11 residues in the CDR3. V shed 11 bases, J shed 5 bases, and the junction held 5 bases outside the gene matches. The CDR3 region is CAGGDVETQYF. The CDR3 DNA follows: TGTGCCGGGGGGGATGTGGAGACCCAGTACTTC.

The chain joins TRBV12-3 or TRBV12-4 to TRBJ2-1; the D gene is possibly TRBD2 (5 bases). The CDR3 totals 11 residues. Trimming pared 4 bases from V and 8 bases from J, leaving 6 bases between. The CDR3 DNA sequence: TGTGCCAGCAGTTATAGCGATGAGCAGTTCTTC. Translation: CASSYSDEQFF.

CDR3 DNA sequence: TGTGCCAGCTCATCCTCCCAAGAGACCCAGTACTTC. Translation gives CASSSSQETQYF. The J gene is TRBJ2-5, the V gene TRBV18; D unclear. CDR3 length: 12 residues. Trimming took 5 bases from V and 1 from J, leaving 5 bases between them. Germline V gives CDR1 KGHSH, CDR2 LQKENI.

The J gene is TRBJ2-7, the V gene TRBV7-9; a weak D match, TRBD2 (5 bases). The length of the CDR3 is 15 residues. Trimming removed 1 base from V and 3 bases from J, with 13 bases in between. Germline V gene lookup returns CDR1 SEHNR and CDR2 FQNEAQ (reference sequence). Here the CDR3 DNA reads TGTGCCAGCAGCTTAGAAAGGACTGCGGGCTACGAGCAGTACTTC. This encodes CASSLERTAGYEQYF.

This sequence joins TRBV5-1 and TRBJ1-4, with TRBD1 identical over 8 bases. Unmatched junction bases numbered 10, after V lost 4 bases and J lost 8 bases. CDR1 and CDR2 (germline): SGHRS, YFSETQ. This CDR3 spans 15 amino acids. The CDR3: CASSHWTGKGEKLFF. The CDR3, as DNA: TGCGCCAGCAGCCATTGGACAGGGAAGGGAGAAAAACTGTTTTTT.

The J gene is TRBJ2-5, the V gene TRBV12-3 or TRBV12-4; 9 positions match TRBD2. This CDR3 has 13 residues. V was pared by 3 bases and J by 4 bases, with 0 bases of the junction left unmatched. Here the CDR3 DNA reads TGTGCCAGCAGTTTGCGGGGGGGAGAGACCCAGTACTTC. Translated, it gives CASSLRGGETQYF.

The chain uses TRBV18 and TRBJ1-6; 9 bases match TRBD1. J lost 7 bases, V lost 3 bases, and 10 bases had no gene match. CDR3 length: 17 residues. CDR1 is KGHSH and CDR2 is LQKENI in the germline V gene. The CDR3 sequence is CASSPFGLGTGNSPLHF. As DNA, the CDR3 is TGTGCCAGCTCACCCTTTGGTTTGGGGACAGGGAATTCACCCCTCCACTTT.

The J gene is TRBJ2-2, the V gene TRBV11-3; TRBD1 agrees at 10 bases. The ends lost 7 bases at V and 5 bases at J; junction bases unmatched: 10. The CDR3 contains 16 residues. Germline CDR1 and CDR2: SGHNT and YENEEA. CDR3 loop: CASTLGGTGDTGELFF. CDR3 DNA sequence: TGTGCCAGCACCCTAGGCGGGACAGGGGATACCGGGGAGCTGTTTTTT.

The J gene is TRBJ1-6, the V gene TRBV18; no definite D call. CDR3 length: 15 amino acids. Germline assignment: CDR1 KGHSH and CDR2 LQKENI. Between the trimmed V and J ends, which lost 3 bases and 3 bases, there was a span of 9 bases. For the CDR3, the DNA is TGTGCCAGCTCACCGGAGGGAATCTATAATTCACCCCTCCACTTT. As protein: CASSPEGIYNSPLHF.

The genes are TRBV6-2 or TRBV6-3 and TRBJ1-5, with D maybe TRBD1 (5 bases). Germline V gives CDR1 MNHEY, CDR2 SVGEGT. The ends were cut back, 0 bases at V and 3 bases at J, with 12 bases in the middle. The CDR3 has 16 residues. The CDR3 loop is CASSYSTWTFNQPQHF. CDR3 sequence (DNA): TGTGCCAGCAGTTACTCGACTTGGACATTCAATCAGCCCCAGCATTTT.

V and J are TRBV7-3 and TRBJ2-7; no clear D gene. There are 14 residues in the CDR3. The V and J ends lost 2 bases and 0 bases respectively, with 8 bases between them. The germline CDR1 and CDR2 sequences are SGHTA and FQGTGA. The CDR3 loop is CASSLLANSYEQYF. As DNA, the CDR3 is TGTGCCAGCAGCTTATTGGCCAACTCCTACGAGCAGTACTTC. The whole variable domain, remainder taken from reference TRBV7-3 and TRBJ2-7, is GAGVSQTPSNKVTEKGKYVELRCDPISGHTALYWYRQSLGQGPEFLIYFQGTGAADDSGLPNDRFFAVRPEGSVSTLKIQRTERGDSAVYLCASSLLANSYEQYFGPGTRLTVT.

Written as DNA, the CDR3 is TGTGCCAGCAGTGAGGGACAGGGTAGTTCACCCCTCCACTTT. Residues: CASSEGQGSSPLHF. This chain connects TRBV6-1 to TRBJ1-6; 9 bases agree with TRBD1. The trim removed 3 bases at V and 9 bases at J, leaving 3 bases unmatched. The length of the CDR3 is 14 residues. The germline CDR1 and CDR2 sequences are MNHNS and SASEGT.

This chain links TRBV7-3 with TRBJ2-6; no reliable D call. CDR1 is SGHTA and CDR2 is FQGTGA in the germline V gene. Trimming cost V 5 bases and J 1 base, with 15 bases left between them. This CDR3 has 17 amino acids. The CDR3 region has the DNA TGTGCCAGCAGCCAACACGTGTCGGGTTCTGGGGCCAACGTCCTGACTTTC. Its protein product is CASSQHVSGSGANVLTF.

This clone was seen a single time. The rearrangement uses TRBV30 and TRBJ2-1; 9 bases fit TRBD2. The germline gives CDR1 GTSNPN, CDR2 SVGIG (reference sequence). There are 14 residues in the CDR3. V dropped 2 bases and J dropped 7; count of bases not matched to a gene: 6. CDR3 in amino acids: CAWSRREGGNEQFF. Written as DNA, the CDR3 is TGTGCCTGGAGTAGGCGGGAGGGTGGAAATGAGCAGTTCTTC.

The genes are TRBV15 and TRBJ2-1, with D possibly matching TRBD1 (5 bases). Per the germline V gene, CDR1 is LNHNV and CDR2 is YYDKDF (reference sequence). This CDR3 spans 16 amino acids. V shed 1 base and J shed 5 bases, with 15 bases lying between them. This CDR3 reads CATSRGLRAVNNEQFF. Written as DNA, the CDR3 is TGTGCCACCAGCAGAGGACTCAGGGCGGTGAACAATGAGCAGTTCTTC.

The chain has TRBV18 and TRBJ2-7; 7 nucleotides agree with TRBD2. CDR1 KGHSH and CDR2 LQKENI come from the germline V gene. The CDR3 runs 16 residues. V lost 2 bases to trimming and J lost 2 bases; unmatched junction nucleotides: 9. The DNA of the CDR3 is TGTGCCAGCTCACCAAACGCCCGGGGAGGGCCCTACGAGCAGTACTTC. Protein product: CASSPNARGGPYEQYF.

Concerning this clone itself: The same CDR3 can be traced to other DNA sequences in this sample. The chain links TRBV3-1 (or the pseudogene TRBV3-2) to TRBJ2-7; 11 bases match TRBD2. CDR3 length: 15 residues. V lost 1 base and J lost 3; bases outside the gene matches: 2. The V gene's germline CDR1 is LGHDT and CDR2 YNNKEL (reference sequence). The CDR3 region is CASSQGLAGIYEQYF. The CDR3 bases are TGTGCCAGCAGCCAAGGACTAGCGGGAATCTACGAGCAGTACTTC.

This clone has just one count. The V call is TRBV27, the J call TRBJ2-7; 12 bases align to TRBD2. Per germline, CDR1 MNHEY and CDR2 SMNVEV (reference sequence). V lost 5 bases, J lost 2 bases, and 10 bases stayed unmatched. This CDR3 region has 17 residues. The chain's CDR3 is CASSPGLAGLFPYEQYF. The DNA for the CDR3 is TGTGCCAGCAGTCCGGGACTAGCGGGTCTTTTTCCCTACGAGCAGTACTTC.

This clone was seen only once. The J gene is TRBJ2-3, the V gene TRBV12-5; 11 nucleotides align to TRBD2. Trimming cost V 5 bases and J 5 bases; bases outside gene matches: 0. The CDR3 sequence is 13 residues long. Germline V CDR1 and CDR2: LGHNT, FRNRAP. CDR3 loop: CASGGTSGDTQYF. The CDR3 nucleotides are TGTGCTAGTGGTGGGACTAGCGGAGATACGCAGTATTTT.

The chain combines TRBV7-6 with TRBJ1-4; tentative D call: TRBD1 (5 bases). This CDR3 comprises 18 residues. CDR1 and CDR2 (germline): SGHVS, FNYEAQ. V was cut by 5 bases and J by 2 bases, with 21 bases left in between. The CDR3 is CASSPESGLRATNEKLFF. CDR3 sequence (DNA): TGTGCCAGCAGCCCCGAGTCAGGGCTACGGGCTACTAATGAAAAACTGTTTTTT.

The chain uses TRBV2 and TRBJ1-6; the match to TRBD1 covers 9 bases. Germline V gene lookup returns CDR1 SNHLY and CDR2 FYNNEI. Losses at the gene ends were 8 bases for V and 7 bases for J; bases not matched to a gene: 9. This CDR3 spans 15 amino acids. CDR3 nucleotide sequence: TGTGCCAGCCGGAGGGACAGGGTGGAGAATTCACCCCTCCACTTT. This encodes CASRRDRVENSPLHF. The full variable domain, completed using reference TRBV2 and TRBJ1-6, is EPEVTQTPSHQVTQMGQEVILRCVPISNHLYFYWYRQILGQKVEFLVSFYNNEISEKSEIFDDQFSVERPDGSNFTLKIRSTKLEDSAMYFCASRRDRVENSPLHFGNGTRLTVT.

CDR3 in amino acids: CASSFGTGTEAFF. In DNA, the CDR3 is TGTGCCAGCAGTTTTGGGACAGGCACTGAAGCTTTCTTT. The chain couples TRBV27 to TRBJ1-1; TRBD1 matches 8 bases. The CDR3 length is 13 residues. The germline gives CDR1 MNHEY, CDR2 SMNVEV (reference sequence). With 3 bases clipped from V and 4 bases from J, the junction kept 1 base outside the gene matches.

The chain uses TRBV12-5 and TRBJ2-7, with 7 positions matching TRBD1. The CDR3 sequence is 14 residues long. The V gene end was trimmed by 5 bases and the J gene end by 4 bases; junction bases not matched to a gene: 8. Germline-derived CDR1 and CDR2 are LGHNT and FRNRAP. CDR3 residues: CASGVGQAPYEQYF. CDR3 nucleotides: TGTGCTAGTGGTGTAGGACAGGCCCCTTACGAGCAGTACTTC.

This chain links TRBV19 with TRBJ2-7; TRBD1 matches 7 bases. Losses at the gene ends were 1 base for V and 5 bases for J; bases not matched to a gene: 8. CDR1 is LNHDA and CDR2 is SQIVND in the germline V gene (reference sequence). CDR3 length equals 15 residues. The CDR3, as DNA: TGTGCCAGTAGTATAGGGACAGGAGTGAGCAACGAGCAGTACTTC. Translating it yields CASSIGTGVSNEQYF.

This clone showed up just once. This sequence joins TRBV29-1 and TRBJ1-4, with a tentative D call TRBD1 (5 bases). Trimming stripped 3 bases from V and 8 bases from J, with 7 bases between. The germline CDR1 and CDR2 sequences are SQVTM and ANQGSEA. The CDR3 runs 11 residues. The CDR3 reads CSVDGGEKLFF. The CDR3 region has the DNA TGCAGCGTTGATGGGGGGGAAAAACTGTTTTTT.

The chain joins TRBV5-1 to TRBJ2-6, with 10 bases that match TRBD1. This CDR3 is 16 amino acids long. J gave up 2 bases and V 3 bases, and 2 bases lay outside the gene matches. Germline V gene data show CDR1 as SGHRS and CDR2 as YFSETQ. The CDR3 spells CASSSGQGAGANVLTF. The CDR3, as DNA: TGCGCCAGCAGCTCCGGACAGGGGGCTGGGGCCAACGTCCTGACTTTC.